This TCR beta chain was observed in a study of blood T cell repertoires in COVID-19. Study as a whole: PBMCs, B-cell-depleted T cells, or T cells provided the cDNA or gDNA that made up the material.

The CDR3 runs to 15 residues. Germline V gives CDR1 LNHDA, CDR2 SQIVND (reference sequence). Trimming at V came to 6 bases and at J to 2 bases, leaving 8 bases not matched to a gene. Per the original data handling: Counts of nucleated cells, estimated from reference gene primer amplification, were obtained. Only in-frame clones appear in the TCRdb table, and some are missing; sequencing was by immunoSEQ multiplex PCR. V and J calls and clone size follow that table, whereas D and trimming were derived from the DNA. The sample consists of around 310,000 clones, around 87% of them appearing once. This receptor was taken from a middle-aged woman with COVID-19, enrolled during active disease. The chain employs TRBV19 and TRBJ2-7, with 9 bases that match TRBD1. Sequencing was performed on peripheral blood. CDR3 nucleotides: TGTGCCAGTAGGGCAGGGACAGGGACCACCTACGAGCAGTACTTC. This encodes CASRAGTGTTYEQYF.